This TCR beta chain originates from a study of response to subunit inactivated influenza vaccine. V was pared by 0 bases and J by 5 bases, with 13 bases between. CDR3 length equals 14 residues. Germline CDR1 is SQVTM and CDR2 is ANQGSEA. Study observations and caveats: Each seasonal influenza vaccination, the authors suggested, recruits few new T cells.

TCRdb ran MiXCR on the RT-PCR reads and lists one entry per CDR3 protein. Of about 780,000 distinct CDR3 sequences listed, roughly 20% are singletons. This clonotype was seen at least ten times. Its antigen remains unidentified. The TCR sequence derives from a man over 45 who received an inactivated influenza vaccine. The sequencing here drew on PBMCs from blood, taken 5 days after vaccination. The V and J genes are TRBV29-1 and TRBJ1-2; weak D call: TRBD1 (6 bases). Here the CDR3 DNA reads TGCAGCGTTGAAGATTGGGGGGCTGGGTATGGCTACACCTTC. Translating it yields CSVEDWGAGYGYTF.